The rows below give T cell receptor beta chains drawn from one sample of a study of blood T cell repertoires in COVID-19. Clones were read by immunoSEQ multiplex PCR, and TCRdb kept only the in-frame ones, dropping some. The data show around 150,000 clones, around four fifths seen once. Sequenced sample: peripheral blood. The source of these receptors is a man aged 65 to 79 with acute or convalescent COVID-19. CDR3s include the opening cysteine and the closing phenylalanine or tryptophan. A D gene is named only where the DNA matches it firmly. Clone sizes are given selectively: once, few, many, or a class where the clone is expanded.

D gene | J gene | clone size | V gene | CDR3 DNA | CDR3 protein
. | TRBJ2-1 | . | TRBV11-2 | TGTGCCAGCAGCTTATCCCCTGGCTTCCATGAGCAGTTCTTC | CASSLSPGFHEQFF
TRBD1 | TRBJ2-1 | . | TRBV24-1 | TGTGCCACCAGTGATTTTCGACAGGGGGTGGCGAGGTACAATGAGCAGTTCTTC | CATSDFRQGVARYNEQFF
. | TRBJ1-3 | . | TRBV11-2 | TGTGCCAGCAGCTTACCTCAAGGGGCAAACACCATATATTTT | CASSLPQGANTIYF
. | TRBJ1-1 | . | TRBV21-1 | TGTGCCAGCAGCAATGAGGAAGGGAGGAACACTGAAGCTTTCTTT | CASSNEEGRNTEAFF
. | TRBJ2-3 | few | TRBV6-1 | TGTGCCAGCAGTGACCAGACGACTAGTTCGACAGATACGCAGTATTTT | CASSDQTTSSTDTQYF
TRBD1 | TRBJ2-7 | once | TRBV6-2/TRBV6-3 | TGTGCCAGCAGTTACCCGACAGGGGGGATGTCGTACGAGCAGTACTTC | CASSYPTGGMSYEQYF
. | TRBJ1-1 | . | TRBV10-1 | TGCGCCAGCAGTGGTGCGGCGGGGAACACTGAAGCTTTCTTT | CASSGAAGNTEAFF
TRBD2 | TRBJ2-3 | . | TRBV10-2 | TGCGCCAGCAGCCTGGGACTAGCGGGGAGCACAGATACGCAGTATTTT | CASSLGLAGSTDTQYF
. | TRBJ2-7 | . | TRBV2 | TGTGCCAGCAGTGTGCAGATAGCCGCCTACGAGCAGTACTTC | CASSVQIAAYEQYF
. | TRBJ1-2 | . | TRBV28 | TGTGCCAGCAGTTCATCCCCCAAAGGCGGCTATGGCTACACCTTC | CASSSSPKGGYGYTF
. | TRBJ2-5 | . | TRBV24-1 | TGTGCCACCAGTGACTCCCAGGGTGTATCGGAGACCCAGTACTTC | CATSDSQGVSETQYF
. | TRBJ1-1 | . | TRBV2 | TGTGCCAGCAGGGGCCAGGGAAACATGAACACTGAAGCTTTCTTT | CASRGQGNMNTEAFF